The next 5 T cell receptor beta chains were all read from a single sample in a study of blood T cells in healthy people across ages. Combining a sample-barcoded 5' primer with a J-beta primer mix, a second PCR ran for about 7 to 12 cycles. TCRdb independently ran MiXCR on the 5' RACE reads; one entry per CDR3 protein. The sample lists roughly 730,000 distinct CDR3 sequences; roughly 50% were seen once. The material sequenced was blood. The receptor source for this set is a man aged 35 to 55 in good health.

The chain is built from TRBV4-2 and TRBJ2-1, with 9 bases aligning to TRBD2. Matching the DNA end better, TRBJ2-7 makes the J call doubtful. The V gene's germline CDR1 is LGHNA and CDR2 YNFKEQ. CDR3 size: 16 residues. CDR3 sequence reads: CASSQELAGLYNEQYF. The CDR3 bases are TGTGCCAGCAGCCAAGAGCTAGCGGGGCTCTACAATGAGCAGTACTTC.

The genes are TRBV7-9 and TRBJ2-5; D not resolved. Trimming cost V 5 bases and J 1 base, with 14 bases left between them. Per the germline V gene, CDR1 is SEHNR and CDR2 is FQNEAQ (reference sequence). This CDR3 has 15 residues. For the CDR3, the DNA is TGTGCCAGCAGCCCACCTCGACATACCCAAGAGACCCAGTACTTC. The encoded protein is CASSPPRHTQETQYF.

The chain carries TRBV13 and TRBJ2-7; 10 nucleotides agree with TRBD2. There are 12 residues in the CDR3. The trim removed 10 bases at V and 4 bases at J, leaving 4 bases unmatched. Germline CDR1 and CDR2: PRHDT and FYEKMQ (reference sequence). CDR3 in DNA: TGTGCCATTGGACTAGCGGCGTACGAGCAGTACTTC. It yields the protein CAIGLAAYEQYF.

The CDR3 is CSATPPGQIQETQYF. For the CDR3, the DNA is TGCAGTGCTACACCCCCGGGACAGATCCAAGAGACCCAGTACTTC. The chain carries TRBV20-1 and TRBJ2-5; 7 bases fit TRBD1. Germline CDR1 reads DFQATT; CDR2 reads SNEGSKA (reference sequence). The V segment lost 4 bases and the J segment 1 base; nucleotides outside the gene matches: 9. The length of the CDR3 is 15 residues.

The gene calls are TRBV7-2 and TRBJ2-3, with a weak D call TRBD1 (6 bases). Germline V gene data show CDR1 as SGHTA and CDR2 as FQGNSA. The CDR3 runs to 15 residues. Deletions cut 3 bases from V and 2 bases from J, with 12 bases between. The DNA of the CDR3 is TGTGCCAGCAGCTTCATGGACAGATACACAGATACGCAGTATTTT. The encoded protein is CASSFMDRYTDTQYF.